This entry lists 24 T cell receptor beta chains sequenced from one sample in a study of Ad26.COV2.S vaccination and SARS-CoV-2 variants. The treatment: about 20 received Ad26.COV2.S at low or high dose, single or two shots; several received placebo; per-sample allocation not given. Collection of samples fell on day 63 after the first vaccine or placebo injection. Some clones are missing from TCRdb's copy, which holds only in-frame ones; the method was immunoSEQ multiplex PCR. The sample carries 300,000 to 400,000 clones, about 85% recorded once. The specimen was peripheral blood, collected in a trial of Ad26.COV2.S vaccine versus placebo. These receptors all come from a person aged 18-60 years who received the Ad26.COV2.S COVID-19 vaccine or a placebo.

The V and J genes are TRBV7-2 and TRBJ1-3; D gene uncertain. There are 12 residues in the CDR3. Trimming stripped 1 base from V and 3 bases from J, with 1 base between. Germline CDR1 SGHTA, CDR2 FQGNSA. The CDR3 spells CASSLDGNTIYF. The CDR3 DNA is TGTGCCAGCAGCTTAGATGGAAACACCATATATTTT.

The chain couples TRBV10-3 to TRBJ2-5; 7 bases are a match to TRBD1. CDR3 size: 15 residues. Trimming removed 3 bases from V and 2 bases from J; junction bases left unmatched: 6. Germline CDR1 reads ENHRY; CDR2 reads SYGVKD. The CDR3, as DNA: TGTGCCATCAGTGACCCGACAGGGTCGCAAGAGACCCAGTACTTC. Translated, it gives CAISDPTGSQETQYF.

The V and J genes are TRBV10-1 and TRBJ1-3; 7 nucleotides line up with TRBD1. V lost 7 bases to trimming and J lost 0 bases; unmatched junction nucleotides: 21. The CDR3 has 20 amino acids. Germline V lookup: CDR1 WNHNN, CDR2 SYGVQD (reference sequence). For the CDR3, the DNA is TGCGCCAGCACCCACCTGGGGACAGAGAATCAGGTCCCCTCTGGAAACACCATATATTTT. Protein: CASTHLGTENQVPSGNTIYF.

The chain uses TRBV6-5 and TRBJ2-5; no clear D gene. Germline V gene lookup returns CDR1 MNHEY and CDR2 SVGAGI. V was cut by 8 bases and J by 1 base, with 8 bases left in between. This CDR3 is 12 amino acids long. This CDR3 reads CASGRTQETQYF. For the CDR3, the DNA is TGTGCCAGCGGACGGACCCAAGAGACCCAGTACTTC.

The sample holds one count of this clone. The chain employs TRBV6-5 and TRBJ1-6, with 10 bases fitting TRBD1. The CDR3 is 15 residues long. Germline V gene lookup returns CDR1 MNHEY and CDR2 SVGAGI. V dropped 0 bases and J dropped 10; count of bases not matched to a gene: 3. The CDR3 DNA is TGTGCCAGCAGTTACTCTTGGGACAGGGGATCACCCCTCCACTTT. Protein product: CASSYSWDRGSPLHF.

This sequence joins TRBV4-3 and TRBJ2-2; D may be TRBD1 (5 bases). This CDR3 spans 14 amino acids. Trimming pared 1 base from V and 4 bases from J, leaving 7 bases between. Germline V gene sequence: CDR1 LGHNA, CDR2 YSLEER. The CDR3 spells CASSQGRGTGELFF. The CDR3, as DNA: TGCGCCAGCAGCCAAGGAAGGGGCACCGGGGAGCTGTTTTTT.

V is TRBV5-8 and J is TRBJ1-5; the D gene is possibly TRBD1 (6 bases). Germline CDR1 SGHTS, CDR2 YDEGEE. The CDR3 contains 17 residues. V was pared by 5 bases and J by 4 bases, with 22 bases between. The CDR3 DNA reads as TGTGCCAGCAGTTATGAGATAGGGGGGGCAGGAAATCAGCCCCAGCATTTT. It yields the protein CASSYEIGGAGNQPQHF.

The CDR3 DNA sequence: TGCGCCAGCAGTTGGAGAGGGGAGACCCAGTACTTC. Its protein is CASSWRGETQYF. This chain links TRBV5-1 with TRBJ2-5; the D gene is possibly TRBD2 (5 bases). Germline-derived CDR1 and CDR2 are SGHRS and YFSETQ. The CDR3 loop spans 12 amino acids. Trimming left V 5 bases short and J 5 bases short, with 10 bases between.

This chain joins TRBV5-1 and TRBJ1-1, with 8 bases identical to TRBD1. Trimming cost V 4 bases and J 5 bases; bases outside gene matches: 4. Per germline, CDR1 SGHRS and CDR2 YFSETQ. CDR3 length: 13 residues. The CDR3 loop is CASSDQGATEAFF. The CDR3 DNA reads TGCGCCAGCAGCGACCAGGGGGCTACTGAAGCTTTCTTT.

The rearrangement links TRBV2 to TRBJ2-5; tentative D call: TRBD2 (6 bases). This CDR3 is built from 12 residues. V was shortened by 8 bases and J by 0 bases, with 7 bases between the two germline ends. In germline, CDR1 is SNHLY, CDR2 FYNNEI. CDR3 nucleotide sequence: TGTGCCAGCCGGGACTACCAAGAGACCCAGTACTTC. Translated, it gives CASRDYQETQYF.

The chain uses TRBV10-2 and TRBJ2-7, with no clear D. Trimming pared 5 bases from V and 3 bases from J, leaving 8 bases between. The CDR3 is made up of 12 amino acids. The germline CDR1 and CDR2 sequences are WSHSY and SAAADI. CDR3 protein: CASSRDNYEQYF. Written as DNA, the CDR3 is TGCGCCAGCAGTCGCGACAACTACGAGCAGTACTTC.

The chain links TRBV10-1 to TRBJ1-1; no firm D call. Germline CDR1 WNHNN, CDR2 SYGVQD (reference sequence). The V and J ends lost 5 bases and 5 bases respectively, with 12 bases between them. This CDR3 comprises 13 residues. The CDR3 reads CASSREGWTEAFF. Written as DNA, the CDR3 is TGCGCCAGCAGTAGGGAAGGGTGGACTGAAGCTTTCTTT.

This chain connects TRBV11-2 to TRBJ2-1, with 9 bases identical to TRBD2. Trimming cost V 2 bases and J 8 bases; bases outside gene matches: 10. CDR1 is SGHAT, CDR2 FQNNGV, per germline. This CDR3 is 16 amino acids long. CDR3 coding DNA: TGTGCCAGCAGCTTACGCGGGAGGGCCGTTGGCGATGAGCAGTTCTTC. Protein: CASSLRGRAVGDEQFF.

The chain combines TRBV19 with TRBJ2-3; no clear D. This CDR3 is built from 14 residues. The germline gives CDR1 LNHDA, CDR2 SQIVND (reference sequence). The V and J ends lost 5 bases and 1 base respectively, with 10 bases between them. The CDR3 sequence is CASSRQPGTDTQYF. The CDR3 nucleotides read TGTGCCAGTAGTCGGCAGCCCGGCACAGATACGCAGTATTTT.

The V call is TRBV7-9, the J call TRBJ2-1, with TRBD1 identical over 8 bases. The J segment lost 9 bases and the V segment lost 9 bases, leaving 13 bases of the junction unmatched. The V gene's germline CDR1 is SEHNR and CDR2 FQNEAQ (reference sequence). The CDR3 is made up of 14 amino acids. The CDR3 spells CASFLGTGSGEQFF. The DNA of the CDR3 is TGTGCCAGTTTCCTCGGGACAGGTTCCGGTGAGCAGTTCTTC.

This chain links TRBV12-3 or TRBV12-4 with TRBJ2-7; D may be TRBD1 or TRBD2 (5 bases each). There are 12 residues in the CDR3. V was shortened by 6 bases and J by 5 bases, with 11 bases between the two germline ends. CDR3 sequence (DNA): TGTGCCAGCAGCCCCGGGACCCACGAGCAGTACTTC. It is translated as CASSPGTHEQYF.

V is TRBV6-2 or TRBV6-3 and J is TRBJ2-3; D unresolved. The CDR3 is 15 amino acids. Germline CDR1 reads MNHEY; CDR2 reads SVGEGT. Trimming pared 0 bases from V and 4 bases from J, leaving 11 bases between. This CDR3 reads CASSYSRPVPDTQYF. CDR3 nucleotides: TGTGCCAGCAGTTACTCGCGGCCTGTCCCAGATACGCAGTATTTT.

This chain joins TRBV27 and TRBJ2-2; 14 nucleotides align to TRBD2. Unmatched junction bases numbered 10, after V lost 5 bases and J lost 5 bases. The CDR3 is made up of 18 amino acids. Germline V gives CDR1 MNHEY, CDR2 SMNVEV (reference sequence). CDR3 protein: CASSSLTSGRVTTGELFF. The CDR3 DNA follows: TGTGCCAGCAGTAGCTTGACTAGCGGGAGGGTGACGACCGGGGAGCTGTTTTTT.

This clone came up a few times. The rearrangement joins TRBV6-5 to TRBJ1-3, with 8 bases matching TRBD1. The CDR3 contains 16 residues. V lost 3 bases to trimming and J lost 0 bases; unmatched junction nucleotides: 4. Germline V gives CDR1 MNHEY, CDR2 SVGAGI. CDR3 loop: CASSYLDRASGNTIYF. CDR3 nucleotide sequence: TGTGCCAGCAGTTATCTGGACAGGGCCTCTGGAAACACCATATATTTT.

The chain has TRBV28 and TRBJ2-7; the match to TRBD2 covers 7 bases. Germline V gene sequence: CDR1 MDHEN, CDR2 SYDVKM. The CDR3 length is 19 residues. V gave up 3 bases and J gave up 1 base; unmatched junction bases: 18. This CDR3 reads CASSFIRASGRAMSYEQYF. The CDR3 DNA is TGTGCCAGCAGTTTTATCAGGGCCTCAGGGAGGGCAATGTCCTACGAGCAGTACTTC.

In its sample, this clone was seen once. The chain uses TRBV25-1 and TRBJ2-7; the D gene is possibly TRBD2 (5 bases). Trimming shortened V by 5 bases and J by 3 bases, and 14 bases separated the two germline ends. The CDR3 loop spans 14 amino acids. Germline assignment: CDR1 MGHDK and CDR2 SYGVNS. The DNA for the CDR3 is TGTGCCAGCAGTCGAAAAGGAGGCATCTACGAGCAGTACTTC. It specifies CASSRKGGIYEQYF.

In DNA, the CDR3 is TGTGCCTGGAGTGTACTTAGAGGTCCCTCCCCTGAAGCTTTCTTT. It translates to CAWSVLRGPSPEAFF. V gene TRBV30 combines with J gene TRBJ1-1; D gene unclear. V shed 0 bases and J shed 6 bases, with 17 bases lying between them. Germline-derived CDR1 and CDR2 are GTSNPN and SVGIG (reference sequence). There are 15 residues in the CDR3.

This chain joins TRBV9 and TRBJ2-7; D remains unclear. Germline CDR1 is SGDLS and CDR2 is YYNGEE. The CDR3 consists of 13 residues. The germline V and J ends were trimmed by 4 bases and 2 bases, with 10 bases remaining between them. The CDR3 sequence is CASSPPDPYEQYF. In DNA form, the CDR3 reads TGTGCCAGCAGCCCCCCAGACCCCTACGAGCAGTACTTC.

The chain recombines TRBV2 with TRBJ1-1; maybe TRBD1 (6 bases). The CDR3 consists of 15 residues. Germline V gene lookup returns CDR1 SNHLY and CDR2 FYNNEI. V lost 7 bases and J 7 bases, leaving 22 bases between the germline ends. The CDR3 region has the DNA TGTGCCAGCACCAGGGGACAACTGACGAGAGGTGAAGCTTTCTTT. This gives the protein CASTRGQLTRGEAFF. The full variable domain, its missing parts supplied by reference TRBV2 and TRBJ1-1, is EPEVTQTPSHQVTQMGQEVILRCVPISNHLYFYWYRQILGQKVEFLVSFYNNEISEKSEIFDDQFSVERPDGSNFTLKIRSTKLEDSAMYFCASTRGQLTRGEAFFGQGTRLTVV.